The rows below give T cell receptor beta chains drawn from one sample of a study of monozygotic twins with inflammatory bowel disease. No DNA is given; TCRdb re-called the 5' RACE reads and lists each CDR3 protein once. The ten most abundant clones cover 1% to 1.5% of a sample with around 140,000 distinct CDR3 sequences. The specimen was blood. The receptors shown here come from a human donor with ulcerative colitis or Crohn's disease, or a healthy co-twin of an affected twin (not recorded which). The CDR3 runs from the conserved cysteine through the conserved F or W.

V gene	J gene	CDR3 protein
TRBV20-1	TRBJ2-1	CSARDPQGGSYNEQFF
TRBV5-4	TRBJ2-5	CASSFVSGGSETQYF
TRBV20-1	TRBJ2-7	CSASGRTPLYEQYF
TRBV20-1	TRBJ2-5	CSAPDPLLSGGTQYF
TRBV11-2	TRBJ1-2	CASSLVLTGTYGYTF
TRBV2	TRBJ2-1	CASSGRGDRDNEQFF
TRBV6-2/TRBV6-3	TRBJ2-1	CASSTLPNSNSPQFF
TRBV5-1	TRBJ2-3	CAPDPQRITDTQYF
TRBV11-2	TRBJ2-3	CASSLGQMSTDTQYF
TRBV12-3/TRBV12-4	TRBJ1-2	CASRLRDNYGYTF
TRBV6-1	TRBJ2-5	CASSRETSGREETQYF
TRBV30	TRBJ1-5	CAWSVGQNQPQHF
TRBV14	TRBJ1-2	CASSQDRRGDYGYTF
TRBV29-1	TRBJ2-3	CSVDRSGGKDTQYF
TRBV20-1	TRBJ2-7	CSAQGTSGSYEQYF
TRBV6-1	TRBJ1-2	CASSLTQAGANYGYTF
TRBV10-1	TRBJ1-1	CASSDGSTEAFF
TRBV4-1	TRBJ2-7	CASSQDYGRLGKESYEQYF
TRBV7-2	TRBJ1-4	CASSQDRDGGRFEKLFF
TRBV10-3	TRBJ1-5	CAISERTGGNQPQHF
TRBV2	TRBJ1-1	CASIGGGTEAFF
TRBV30	TRBJ2-2	CAWSTSGSETGELFF
TRBV5-1	TRBJ2-2	CASSLGTSGTGELFF
TRBV11-2	TRBJ1-1	CASSLPRAATEAFF
TRBV5-6	TRBJ2-2	CASSFYRAIDTGELFF
TRBV6-2/TRBV6-3	TRBJ2-5	CASRTGTSFRTETQYF
TRBV5-5	TRBJ2-7	CASSATGTGGAYEQYF
TRBV6-5	TRBJ1-3	CASSPLDGGVGNTIYF
TRBV11-1	TRBJ2-7	CASRLRGGYEQYF
TRBV7-2	TRBJ2-1	CASSLVISSYNEQFF
TRBV27	TRBJ1-4	CASSETGQGGEKLFF
TRBV3-1	TRBJ2-3	CASSQSPTSGRAEDTQYF
TRBV6-4	TRBJ2-1	CASRSGLAGGNPTRSYNEQFF
TRBV7-9	TRBJ1-1	CASSPLGNTEAFF
TRBV5-6	TRBJ1-2	CASSRDSYGYTF
TRBV4-2	TRBJ1-1	CASSPTAGNTEAFF
TRBV7-9	TRBJ1-5	CASSIGQGVQPQHF
TRBV6-5	TRBJ2-7	CASSYPRGQGAPPEQYF
TRBV11-2	TRBJ1-1	CASSFNRARNTEAFF
TRBV13	TRBJ2-7	CASSLRGTPSYEQYF
TRBV6-2/TRBV6-3	TRBJ2-7	CASSYRGSTTSGSDEQYF
TRBV4-3	TRBJ2-1	CASSQRLAGGPLNEQFF
TRBV24-1	TRBJ1-5	CATSDYRNQPQHF
TRBV14	TRBJ2-7	CASSPRGRVAYEQYF
TRBV7-3	TRBJ2-7	CASSLGSSASYEQYF
TRBV20-1	TRBJ1-1	CSARDQSKNTEAFF
TRBV11-2	TRBJ2-1	CASRFRIRDNYNEQFF
TRBV7-2	TRBJ2-2	CASSLAGQSAGELFF
TRBV29-1	TRBJ2-7	CSVAGSSYEQYF
TRBV5-1	TRBJ2-2	CASSLAGKATGELFF
TRBV20-1	TRBJ1-5	CSALRGVYSNQPQHF
TRBV6-5	TRBJ2-5	CASSYSPVQETQYF
TRBV20-1	TRBJ1-5	CSARLLPGQRYSNQPQHF